The 30 T cell receptor beta chains below were found in one sample sequenced in a study of T cell repertoires in cytomegalovirus infection. TCRdb re-derived calls from the reads in MiXCR, one entry per CDR3 protein. This sample yields some 62,000 distinct CDR3 sequences, of which 20% are seen a single time; around 72% belongs to the top ten. These receptors' antigens are unknown. The material was CD8+ T cells from cultured PBMCs, obtained from culture after CMV antigen stimulation. The receptor source for this set is a human donor in good health (CMV status not recorded). Some clones in this sample may be carry-over from other donors' samples.

This clonotype appeared a few times. V gene TRBV7-3 combines with J gene TRBJ2-7, with 7 positions matching TRBD2. This CDR3 has 13 amino acids. V lost 5 bases and J lost 5; bases outside the gene matches: 6. Germline CDR1 and CDR2: SGHTA and FQGTGA. The CDR3 spells CASSPGGYHEQYF. DNA for the CDR3: TGTGCCAGCAGCCCCGGGGGGTACCACGAGCAGTACTTC.

In its sample, this clonotype was seen a few times. V usage is TRBV6-5 and J usage is TRBJ2-7, with 11 bases matching TRBD1. CDR1 is MNHEY and CDR2 is SVGAGI in the germline V gene. There are 15 residues in the CDR3. V gave up 2 bases and J gave up 4 bases; unmatched junction bases: 4. The CDR3 here is CASSYRTGGAYEQYF. The CDR3 DNA reads TGTGCCAGCAGTTACCGGACAGGGGGCGCGTACGAGCAGTACTTC.

This clonotype has more than one count but fewer than ten. The chain has TRBV7-8 and TRBJ1-5, with D possibly matching TRBD1 (5 bases). V shed 5 bases and J shed 0 bases, with 11 bases lying between them. CDR1 is SGHVS, CDR2 FQNEAQ, per germline. The CDR3 is 15 residues long. Written as DNA, the CDR3 is TGTGCCAGCAGCACGTGGGGGGGTAGCAATCAGCCCCAGCATTTT. Its translation: CASSTWGGSNQPQHF.

V is TRBV15 and J is TRBJ1-1; tentatively, D is TRBD1 (5 bases). The length of the CDR3 is 15 residues. Looked up from germline, CDR1 is LNHNV and CDR2 is YYDKDF (reference sequence). Trimming pared 0 bases from V and 4 bases from J, leaving 12 bases between. CDR3 DNA: TGTGCCACCAGCAGAGACGAGGGGTTAATCACTGAAGCTTTCTTT. This sequence encodes CATSRDEGLITEAFF.

The chain combines TRBV4-3 with TRBJ2-3; 8 bases fit TRBD2. The CDR3 consists of 15 residues. The V and J ends lost 1 base and 2 bases, in that order; junction bases with no gene match: 2. Germline assignment: CDR1 LGHNA and CDR2 YSLEER. The CDR3 loop is CASSQGLAHTDTQYF. The CDR3 DNA follows: TGCGCCAGCAGCCAAGGACTAGCGCACACAGATACGCAGTATTTT.

The chain couples TRBV9 to TRBJ2-7, with D possibly being TRBD2 (6 bases). Germline V gene data show CDR1 as SGDLS and CDR2 as YYNGEE. V was trimmed by 3 bases and J by 8 bases, leaving 15 bases between them. CDR3 length: 13 residues. DNA for the CDR3: TGTGCCAGCAGCGGCCGGGACTTCTATCAGCAGTACTTC. Translating gives CASSGRDFYQQYF.

The rearrangement joins TRBV7-9 to TRBJ2-5; TRBD2 aligns across 9 bases. In germline, CDR1 is SEHNR, CDR2 FQNEAQ (reference sequence). V trimming: 3 bases; J trimming: 6 bases; junction bases outside the gene matches: 8. The CDR3 is made up of 15 amino acids. The CDR3 is CASSLNAGGEKTQYF. As DNA, the CDR3 is TGTGCCAGCAGCTTGAATGCGGGGGGGGAGAAGACCCAGTACTTC.

This clonotype was detected only a few times. This sequence joins TRBV7-9 and TRBJ1-5; no definite D call. This CDR3 region has 14 residues. Trimming stripped 5 bases from V and 0 bases from J, with 8 bases between. CDR1 is SEHNR, CDR2 FQNEAQ, per germline (reference sequence). DNA of the CDR3: TGTGCCAGCAGCCTACCAAATAGCAATCAGCCCCAGCATTTT. Protein: CASSLPNSNQPQHF.

A few counts support this clonotype. This chain joins TRBV12-5 and TRBJ1-1, with TRBD1 matching over 9 bases. This CDR3 has 18 residues. Germline CDR1 reads LGHNT; CDR2 reads FRNRAP. The V gene end was trimmed by 0 bases and the J gene end by 0 bases; junction bases not matched to a gene: 8. CDR3 nucleotide sequence: TGTGCTAGTGGTTTGGTAAGGGATGGACAGGGGATGAACACTGAAGCTTTCTTT. As protein: CASGLVRDGQGMNTEAFF.

This clonotype has just a few counts. V gene TRBV7-9 combines with J gene TRBJ2-1; D tentatively reads TRBD1 or TRBD2 (7 bases each). The CDR3 is 16 amino acids. Germline V gene data show CDR1 as SEHNR and CDR2 as FQNEAQ (reference sequence). The ends were cut back, 0 bases at V and 1 base at J, with 10 bases in the middle. For the CDR3, the DNA is TGTGCCAGCAGCTTAGCGCAGGGGGGGTCCTACAATGAGCAGTTCTTC. Translation: CASSLAQGGSYNEQFF.

This chain uses TRBV4-1 with TRBJ2-7; D is ambiguous. This CDR3 spans 12 amino acids. Germline V gene data show CDR1 as MGHRA and CDR2 as YSYEKL. V shed 0 bases and J shed 3 bases, with 3 bases lying between them. The DNA for the CDR3 is TGCGCCAGCAGCCAAGATTACTACGAGCAGTACTTC. Translated: CASSQDYYEQYF.

There are many counts of this clonotype. This chain uses TRBV15 with TRBJ2-7; maybe TRBD1 (5 bases). The ends were cut back, 5 bases at V and 5 bases at J, with 16 bases in the middle. Germline lookup yields CDR1 LNHNV and CDR2 YYDKDF (reference sequence). The CDR3 runs to 14 residues. The CDR3 DNA follows: TGTGCCACCAGCGAGGAAGACAGCTATCACGAGCAGTACTTC. This encodes CATSEEDSYHEQYF.

V is TRBV7-8 and J is TRBJ2-7; a weak D match, TRBD2 (7 bases). The germline V gene has CDR1 SGHVS and CDR2 FQNEAQ. The CDR3 runs 14 residues. V was cut by 0 bases and J by 5 bases, with 11 bases left in between. CDR3 sequence reads: CASSLAGGPNEQYF. The CDR3 nucleotides are TGTGCCAGCAGCTTAGCGGGGGGGCCCAACGAGCAGTACTTC.

The chain's CDR3 is CASRLPGQAYGYTF. For the CDR3, the DNA is TGTGCCAGCAGACTTCCGGGACAAGCCTATGGCTACACCTTC. The V gene is TRBV28, the J gene TRBJ1-2, with a tentative D call TRBD1 (6 bases). This CDR3 has 14 residues. Trimming shortened V by 6 bases and J by 4 bases, and 15 bases separated the two germline ends. Germline CDR1 reads MDHEN; CDR2 reads SYDVKM.

The chain uses TRBV28 and TRBJ2-3; tentatively, D is TRBD1 (6 bases). CDR1 MDHEN and CDR2 SYDVKM come from the germline V gene. This CDR3 spans 14 amino acids. V was clipped by 3 bases and J by 2 bases, with 9 bases between them. CDR3 sequence (DNA): TGTGCCAGCAGTTTGGTGGGGGCCACAGATACGCAGTATTTT. The encoded protein is CASSLVGATDTQYF. Supplemented by reference TRBV28 and TRBJ2-3, the full variable domain reads DVKVTQSSRYLVKRTGEKVFLECVQDMDHENMFWYRQDPGLGLRLIYFSYDVKMKEKGDIPEGYSVSREKKERFSLILESASTNQTSMYLCASSLVGATDTQYFGPGTRLTVL.

This clonotype has just a few counts. The chain combines TRBV7-9 with TRBJ2-7; no clear D. Germline CDR1 is SEHNR and CDR2 is FQNEAQ (reference sequence). The ends were cut back, 0 bases at V and 6 bases at J, with 6 bases in the middle. This CDR3 has 12 amino acids. The CDR3 loop is CASSLAAREQYF. The CDR3, as DNA: TGTGCCAGCAGCTTAGCAGCACGCGAGCAGTACTTC.

The chain couples TRBV7-8 to TRBJ2-5; TRBD1 is a possible D gene (5 bases). The CDR3 covers 14 residues. V lost 2 bases and J lost 4, with 11 bases in between. From germline, CDR1 is SGHVS and CDR2 FQNEAQ. This CDR3 reads CASSLYRHLETQYF. The CDR3 DNA is TGTGCCAGCAGCTTATACAGGCATTTAGAGACCCAGTACTTC.

V usage is TRBV7-9 and J usage is TRBJ2-2, with 9 bases fitting TRBD1. This CDR3 spans 16 amino acids. The V segment lost 5 bases and the J segment 1 base; nucleotides outside the gene matches: 5. Germline V gives CDR1 SEHNR, CDR2 FQNEAQ (reference sequence). The CDR3 nucleotides are TGTGCCAGCAGCCCGGACAGGGGTTGGAACACCGGGGAGCTGTTTTTT. Translation: CASSPDRGWNTGELFF.

This clonotype was seen a handful of times. The rearrangement links TRBV7-9 to TRBJ1-5; no clear D. Trimming took off 5 bases at V and 5 bases at J, with 13 bases between the two ends. The CDR3 totals 14 residues. CDR1 SEHNR and CDR2 FQNEAQ come from the germline V gene (reference sequence). The CDR3 here is CASSPPDPYQPQHF. Here the CDR3 DNA reads TGTGCCAGCAGCCCACCGGACCCGTATCAGCCCCAGCATTTT.

This clonotype was counted only a few times. The chain combines TRBV7-9 with TRBJ1-1; tentative D call: TRBD1 (6 bases). V was trimmed by 6 bases and J by 8 bases, leaving 13 bases between them. This CDR3 has 12 residues. Germline values: CDR1 SEHNR, CDR2 FQNEAQ (reference sequence). CDR3 DNA sequence: TGTGCCAGCAGAGGGGGGTTTTCCGAAGCTTTCTTT. Its protein product is CASRGGFSEAFF.

This clonotype was seen more than once but under ten times. The chain uses TRBV27 and TRBJ1-4; TRBD1 aligns across 10 bases. Germline CDR1 is MNHEY and CDR2 is SMNVEV (reference sequence). V gave up 4 bases and J gave up 7 bases; unmatched junction bases: 3. CDR3 length: 14 amino acids. The CDR3 sequence: CASSSTGGLEKLFF. The CDR3 DNA sequence: TGTGCCAGCAGTTCGACAGGGGGCCTTGAAAAACTGTTTTTT.

The chain recombines TRBV28 with TRBJ1-5; TRBD1 might be the D (5 bases). V gave up 5 bases and J gave up 11 bases, with 16 bases separating them. Germline CDR1 is MDHEN and CDR2 is SYDVKM. The CDR3 has 13 residues. The CDR3 spells CASSPQGIPAQHF. The CDR3 region has the DNA TGTGCCAGCAGTCCCCAGGGTATTCCGGCCCAGCATTTT. The complete variable domain, with remaining parts taken from reference TRBV28 and TRBJ1-5, reads DVKVTQSSRYLVKRTGEKVFLECVQDMDHENMFWYRQDPGLGLRLIYFSYDVKMKEKGDIPEGYSVSREKKERFSLILESASTNQTSMYLCASSPQGIPAQHFGDGTRLSIL.

V and J are TRBV27 and TRBJ1-1; 8 bases agree with TRBD1. CDR3 length: 15 amino acids. Germline CDR1 reads MNHEY; CDR2 reads SMNVEV (reference sequence). Unmatched junction bases numbered 6, after V lost 5 bases and J lost 1 base. The CDR3: CASSLRGTGNTEAFF. The CDR3 region has the DNA TGTGCCAGCAGTCTCCGAGGGACAGGGAACACTGAAGCTTTCTTT.

There are a few counts of this clonotype. The rearrangement uses TRBV7-6 and TRBJ2-7, with D hard to call. Germline CDR1 is SGHVS and CDR2 is FNYEAQ. CDR3 length: 16 amino acids. V lost 4 bases and J lost 0, with 16 bases in between. This CDR3 is CASSSALGLGSYEQYF. CDR3 in DNA: TGTGCCAGCAGCTCAGCCCTCGGCCTGGGCTCCTACGAGCAGTACTTC.

The sample holds a few counts of this clonotype. The rearrangement links TRBV6-7 to TRBJ1-6, with D unresolved. TRBV6-7 is marked as an open reading frame, function uncertain. The CDR3 spans 11 residues. V was cut by 6 bases and J by 7 bases, with 4 bases left in between. CDR3 sequence reads: CASSSNSPLHF. CDR3 coding DNA: TGTGCCAGCAGCTCAAATTCACCCCTCCACTTT.

This chain joins TRBV6-1 and TRBJ2-3; a possible D gene is TRBD1 (5 bases). With 0 bases removed from V and 4 bases from J, the gap between germline ends came to 11 bases. Germline V gene data show CDR1 as MNHNS and CDR2 as SASEGT. The CDR3 covers 15 residues. Here the CDR3 reads CASSEARQGPDTQYF. The CDR3 DNA follows: TGTGCCAGCAGTGAAGCGAGGCAGGGCCCAGATACGCAGTATTTT.

The chain couples TRBV7-9 to TRBJ1-2; TRBD1 is a possible D gene (6 bases). The CDR3 covers 16 residues. CDR1 SEHNR and CDR2 FQNEAQ come from the germline V gene (reference sequence). Trimming removed 4 bases at V and 4 bases at J, with 19 bases between. The CDR3 is CASSSPLTGTFYGYTF. CDR3 coding DNA: TGTGCCAGCAGCTCCCCCTTGACAGGAACCTTCTATGGCTACACCTTC.

The chain recombines TRBV27 with TRBJ2-7, with D maybe TRBD1 (6 bases). The CDR3 is made up of 15 amino acids. Germline values: CDR1 MNHEY, CDR2 SMNVEV (reference sequence). The germline V and J ends were trimmed by 3 bases and 2 bases, with 14 bases remaining between them. The CDR3 here is CASSFSWDITYEQYF. CDR3 bases: TGTGCCAGCAGTTTTAGCTGGGACATCACCTACGAGCAGTACTTC.

This chain connects TRBV4-1 to TRBJ1-6; 8 nucleotides line up with TRBD1. The V gene end was trimmed by 3 bases and the J gene end by 4 bases; junction bases not matched to a gene: 5. Germline lookup yields CDR1 MGHRA and CDR2 YSYEKL. The CDR3 is 16 residues long. CDR3 DNA: TGCGCCAGCAGCCATGCAGACAGGGGTTATAATTCACCCCTCCACTTT. Translated: CASSHADRGYNSPLHF.

The V and J genes are TRBV12-3 or TRBV12-4 and TRBJ1-4, with D tentatively TRBD1 (6 bases). V was cut by 4 bases and J by 2 bases, with 14 bases left in between. CDR3 length equals 16 residues. The CDR3 reads CASSSNRVATNEKLFF. In DNA, the CDR3 is TGTGCCAGCAGTTCGAACAGGGTGGCGACTAATGAAAAACTGTTTTTT.